A single sample is the source of the 3 T cell receptor beta chains below, sequenced in a study of shared clonotypes between healthy human individuals. Generated by immunoSEQ multiplex PCR, the TCRdb table keeps only in-frame clones and is missing some. The table shows about 2.3 million clones, with under 95% occurring only once. The specimen was naive CD4+ T cells from PBMCs. Documented subset: CD45RA+ positively selected. The receptors were gathered from a man between 18 and 35 years old in good health. Some clones in this sample may be carry-over from other donors' samples.

CDR3 nucleotide sequence: TGTGCCAGCAGTTTGTTGGGGATCGGCACTGAAGCTTTCTTT. As protein: CASSLLGIGTEAFF. The chain employs TRBV28 and TRBJ1-1; D unresolved. The ends were cut back, 3 bases at V and 4 bases at J, with 12 bases in the middle. Germline V gene sequence: CDR1 MDHEN, CDR2 SYDVKM. The CDR3 runs to 14 residues.

The genes are TRBV7-2 and TRBJ1-2; 7 nucleotides align to TRBD1. Per germline, CDR1 SGHTA and CDR2 FQGNSA. The CDR3 is 15 amino acids. The J segment lost 4 bases and the V segment lost 5 bases, leaving 10 bases of the junction unmatched. In nucleotides, the CDR3 is TGTGCCAGCAGCCCTCCGGACAGGACCGGCTATGGCTACACCTTC. It yields the protein CASSPPDRTGYGYTF.

This sequence joins TRBV14 and TRBJ2-7, with a tentative D call TRBD2 (6 bases). The CDR3 has 13 residues. From germline, CDR1 is SGHDN and CDR2 FVKESK. V was trimmed by 4 bases and J by 6 bases, leaving 13 bases between them. CDR3 nucleotides: TGTGCCAGCAGCCGAGCGGTGGGAGGCGAGCAGTACTTC. It yields the protein CASSRAVGGEQYF. Drawing the rest from reference TRBV14 and TRBJ2-7, the complete variable domain is EAGVTQFPSHSVIEKGQTVTLRCDPISGHDNLYWYRRVMGKEIKFLLHFVKESKQDESGMPNNRFLAERTGGTYSTLKVQPAELEDSGVYFCASSRAVGGEQYFGPGTRLTVT.